The entry that follows covers one T cell receptor (beta chain) sequence. Germline-derived CDR1 and CDR2 are SGHTA and FQGNSA. The CDR3 contains 13 residues. Trimming cost V 0 bases and J 6 bases, with 7 bases left between them. This entry belongs to a study of shared clonotypes between healthy human individuals. Donors were healthy HIV-negative adults without recently reported acute infections or vaccinations. Subsets obtained from CD4+ cells comprised CD45RA+ naive and CD45RA-negative memory cells. Assay execution took place at the deep level. Methods used by the authors: Filtering of immunoSEQ junctional sequences could not match full-length read filtering. TCRdb's table, derived via immunoSEQ multiplex PCR, lists solely in-frame clones and lacks some. V, J and clone size are those of that table, while D and trimming were read from the DNA. The sample consists of 190,000 or so clones, 66% of them appearing once.

The chain combines TRBV7-2 with TRBJ2-3; TRBD1 might be the D (6 bases). The clonotype was recovered from a man aged 25 to 40 in good health. The sample was memory CD4+ T cells sorted from blood. Subset specified: CD45RA-negative fraction. CDR3 nucleotides: TGTGCCAGCAGCTTAGCGGGGGCGGATACGCAGTATTTT. Amino acid sequence: CASSLAGADTQYF. The full variable domain, completed using reference TRBV7-2 and TRBJ2-3, is GAGVSQSPSNKVTEKGKDVELRCDPISGHTALYWYRQSLGQGLEFLIYFQGNSAPDKSGLPSDRFSAERTGGSVSTLTIQRTQQEDSAVYLCASSLAGADTQYFGPGTRLTVL.